This T cell receptor beta chain was recorded in a study of shared clonotypes between healthy human individuals. TCRdb's copy holds only in-frame clones and misses some; the assay was immunoSEQ multiplex PCR. Of 2 million to 2.5 million clones listed, nearly 97% are singletons. The V end was cut by 2 bases, the J end by 6 bases, with 9 bases between. This CDR3 has 13 amino acids. CDR1 and CDR2 (germline): WNHNN, SYGVQD (reference sequence). Sequencing was carried out using naive CD4+ T cells sorted from blood. The subset here: CD45RA+ positively selected. The rearrangement uses TRBV10-1 and TRBJ2-3; no definite D call. The TCR comes from a man between 18 and 29 years old in good health. CDR3 coding DNA: TGCGCCAGCAGTGAGATCGGACGGGATACGCAGTATTTT. Encoded protein: CASSEIGRDTQYF.